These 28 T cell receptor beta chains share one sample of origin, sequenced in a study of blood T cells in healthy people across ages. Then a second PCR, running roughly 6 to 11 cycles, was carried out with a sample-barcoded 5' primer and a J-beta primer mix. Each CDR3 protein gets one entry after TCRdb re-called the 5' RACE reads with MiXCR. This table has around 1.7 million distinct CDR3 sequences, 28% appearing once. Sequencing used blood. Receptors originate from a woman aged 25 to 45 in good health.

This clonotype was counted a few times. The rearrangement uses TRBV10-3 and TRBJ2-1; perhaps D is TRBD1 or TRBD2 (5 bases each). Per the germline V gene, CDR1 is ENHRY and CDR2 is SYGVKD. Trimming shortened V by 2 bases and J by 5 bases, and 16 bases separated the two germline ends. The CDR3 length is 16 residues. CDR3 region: CAISEAGTESNNEQFF. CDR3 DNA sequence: TGTGCCATCAGTGAGGCCGGGACCGAGTCTAACAATGAGCAGTTCTTC.

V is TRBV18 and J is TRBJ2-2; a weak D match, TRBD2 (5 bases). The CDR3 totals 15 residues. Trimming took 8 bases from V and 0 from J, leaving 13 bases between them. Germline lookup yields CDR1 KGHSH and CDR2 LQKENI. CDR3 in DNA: TGTGCCAGCAACCGGGAACTGACGAACACCGGGGAGCTGTTTTTT. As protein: CASNRELTNTGELFF.

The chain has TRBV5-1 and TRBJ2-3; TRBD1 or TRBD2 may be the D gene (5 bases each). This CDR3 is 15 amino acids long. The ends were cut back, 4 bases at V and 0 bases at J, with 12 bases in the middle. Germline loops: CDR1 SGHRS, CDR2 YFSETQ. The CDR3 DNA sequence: TGCGCCAGCAGCCCCGACTGGGGGAGCACAGATACGCAGTATTTT. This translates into CASSPDWGSTDTQYF.

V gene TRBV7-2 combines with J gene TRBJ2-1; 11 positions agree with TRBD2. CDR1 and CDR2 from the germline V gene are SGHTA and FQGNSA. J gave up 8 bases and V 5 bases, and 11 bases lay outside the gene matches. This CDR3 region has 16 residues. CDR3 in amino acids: CTSSTGTSGPGDEQFF. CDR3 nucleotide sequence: TGTACCAGCAGCACCGGGACTAGCGGTCCTGGCGATGAGCAGTTCTTC.

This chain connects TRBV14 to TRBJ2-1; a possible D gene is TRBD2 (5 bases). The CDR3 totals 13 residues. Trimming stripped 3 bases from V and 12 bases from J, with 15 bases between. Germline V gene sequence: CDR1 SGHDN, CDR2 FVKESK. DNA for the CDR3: TGTGCCAGCAGCCACGCGAGGCGGGCTGGGCAGTTCTTC. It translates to CASSHARRAGQFF.

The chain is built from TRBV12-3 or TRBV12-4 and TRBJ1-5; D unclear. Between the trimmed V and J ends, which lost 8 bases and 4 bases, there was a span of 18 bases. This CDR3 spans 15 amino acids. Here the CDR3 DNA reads TGTGCCAGCGGCCGGTGGGGTGCGATGAATCAGCCCCAGCATTTT. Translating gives CASGRWGAMNQPQHF.

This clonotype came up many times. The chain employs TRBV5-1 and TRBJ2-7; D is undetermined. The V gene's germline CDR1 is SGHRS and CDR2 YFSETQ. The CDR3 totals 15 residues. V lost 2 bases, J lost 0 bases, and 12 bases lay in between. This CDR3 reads CASSLSTRSSYEQYF. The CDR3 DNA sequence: TGCGCCAGCAGCTTATCTACGAGGAGCTCCTACGAGCAGTACTTC.

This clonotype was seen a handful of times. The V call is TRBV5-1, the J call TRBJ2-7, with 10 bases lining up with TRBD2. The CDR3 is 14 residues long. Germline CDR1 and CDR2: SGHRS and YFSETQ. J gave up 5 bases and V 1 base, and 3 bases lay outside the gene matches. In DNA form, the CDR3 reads TGCGCCAGCAGCTTGACTAGCGGGAAAAACGAGCAGTACTTC. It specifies CASSLTSGKNEQYF. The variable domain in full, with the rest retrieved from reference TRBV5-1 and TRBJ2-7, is KAGVTQTPRYLIKTRGQQVTLSCSPISGHRSVSWYQQTPGQGLQFLFEYFSETQRNKGNFPGRFSGRQFSNSRSEMNVSTLELGDSALYLCASSLTSGKNEQYFGPGTRLTVT.

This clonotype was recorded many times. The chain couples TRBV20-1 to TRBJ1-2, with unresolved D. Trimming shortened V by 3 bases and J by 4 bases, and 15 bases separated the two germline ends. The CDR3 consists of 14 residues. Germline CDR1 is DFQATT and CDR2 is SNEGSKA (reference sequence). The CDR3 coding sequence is TGCAGTGCTAGCGTCCCGGATAGTATCTATGGCTACACCTTC. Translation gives CSASVPDSIYGYTF.

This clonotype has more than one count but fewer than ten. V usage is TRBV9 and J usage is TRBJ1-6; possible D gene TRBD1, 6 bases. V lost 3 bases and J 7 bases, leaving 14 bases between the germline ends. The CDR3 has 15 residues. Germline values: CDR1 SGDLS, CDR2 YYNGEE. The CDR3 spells CASSEGGSRNSPLHF. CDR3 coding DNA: TGTGCCAGCAGCGAAGGGGGGTCTCGGAATTCACCCCTCCACTTT. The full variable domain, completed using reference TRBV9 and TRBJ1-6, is DSGVTQTPKHLITATGQRVTLRCSPRSGDLSVYWYQQSLDQGLQFLIQYYNGEERAKGNILERFSAQQFPDLHSELNLSSLELGDSALYFCASSEGGSRNSPLHFGNGTRLTVT.

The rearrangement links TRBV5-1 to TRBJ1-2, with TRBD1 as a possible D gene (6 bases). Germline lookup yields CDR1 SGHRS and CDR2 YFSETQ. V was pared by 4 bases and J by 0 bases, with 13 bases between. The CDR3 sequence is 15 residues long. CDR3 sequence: CASSPTQGTNYGYTF. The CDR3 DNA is TGCGCCAGCAGCCCGACACAGGGAACTAACTATGGCTACACCTTC.

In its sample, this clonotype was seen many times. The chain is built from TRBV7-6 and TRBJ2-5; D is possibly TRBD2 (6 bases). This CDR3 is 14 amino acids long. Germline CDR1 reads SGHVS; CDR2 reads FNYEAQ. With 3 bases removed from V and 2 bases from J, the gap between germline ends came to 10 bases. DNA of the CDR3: TGTGCCAGCAGCTTGCGGGGTGCGCAAGAGACCCAGTACTTC. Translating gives CASSLRGAQETQYF.

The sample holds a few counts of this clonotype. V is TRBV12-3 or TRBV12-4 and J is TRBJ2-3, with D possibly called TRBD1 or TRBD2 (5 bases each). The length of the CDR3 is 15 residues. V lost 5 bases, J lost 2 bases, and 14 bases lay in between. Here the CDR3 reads CASSRPDGTTDTQYF. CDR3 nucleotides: TGTGCCAGCAGTCGTCCTGACGGGACCACAGATACGCAGTATTTT.

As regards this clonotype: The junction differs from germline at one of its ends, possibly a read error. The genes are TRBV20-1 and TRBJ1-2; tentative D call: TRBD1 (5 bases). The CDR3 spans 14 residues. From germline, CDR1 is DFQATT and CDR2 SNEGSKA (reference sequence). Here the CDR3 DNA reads TGCAGTGCTCACGAAGGACATTCTAACTATGACTACACCTTC. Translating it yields CSAHEGHSNYDYTF.

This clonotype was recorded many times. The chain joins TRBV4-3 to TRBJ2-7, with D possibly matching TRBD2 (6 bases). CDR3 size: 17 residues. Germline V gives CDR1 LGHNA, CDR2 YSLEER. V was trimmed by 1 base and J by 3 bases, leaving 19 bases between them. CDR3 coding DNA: TGCGCCAGCAGCCAAGTTTTCCCCCTCTTGGGGGGCTACGAGCAGTACTTC. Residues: CASSQVFPLLGGYEQYF.

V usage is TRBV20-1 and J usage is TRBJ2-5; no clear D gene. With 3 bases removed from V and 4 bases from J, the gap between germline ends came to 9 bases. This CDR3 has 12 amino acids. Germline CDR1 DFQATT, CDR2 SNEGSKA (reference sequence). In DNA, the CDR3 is TGCAGTGCTAGCGGCCAGAGAGAGACCCAGTACTTC. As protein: CSASGQRETQYF.

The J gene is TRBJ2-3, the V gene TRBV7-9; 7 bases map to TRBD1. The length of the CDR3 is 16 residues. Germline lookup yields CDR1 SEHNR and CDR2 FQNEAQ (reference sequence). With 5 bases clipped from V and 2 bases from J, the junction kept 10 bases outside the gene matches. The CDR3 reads CASSDRTGTSTDTQYF. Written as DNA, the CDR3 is TGTGCCAGCAGCGATCGGACAGGAACATCCACAGATACGCAGTATTTT.

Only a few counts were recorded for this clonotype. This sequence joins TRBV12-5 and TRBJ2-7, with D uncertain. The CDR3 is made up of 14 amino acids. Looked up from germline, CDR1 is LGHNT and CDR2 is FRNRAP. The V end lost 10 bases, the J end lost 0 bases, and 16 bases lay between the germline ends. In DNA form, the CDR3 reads TGTGCTACTCGAACAAGTGGGGACTCCTACGAGCAGTACTTC. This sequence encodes CATRTSGDSYEQYF.

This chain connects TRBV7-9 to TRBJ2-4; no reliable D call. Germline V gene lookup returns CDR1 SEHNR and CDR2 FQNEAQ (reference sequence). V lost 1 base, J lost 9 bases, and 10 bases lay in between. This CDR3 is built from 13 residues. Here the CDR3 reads CASSLGNPGIQYF. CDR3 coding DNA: TGTGCCAGCAGCTTAGGGAACCCAGGCATTCAGTACTTC.

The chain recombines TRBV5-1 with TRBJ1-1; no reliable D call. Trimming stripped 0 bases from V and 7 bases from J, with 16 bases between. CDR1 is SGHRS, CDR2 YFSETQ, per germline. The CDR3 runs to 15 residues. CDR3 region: CASSLVVGETLEAFF. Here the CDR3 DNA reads TGCGCCAGCAGCTTGGTCGTTGGTGAGACCCTTGAAGCTTTCTTT.

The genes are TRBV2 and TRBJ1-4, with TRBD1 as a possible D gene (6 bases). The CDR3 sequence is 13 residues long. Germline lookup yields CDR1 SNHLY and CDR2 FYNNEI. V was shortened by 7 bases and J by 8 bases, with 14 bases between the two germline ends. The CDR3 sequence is CASNTEGVEKLFF. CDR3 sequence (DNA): TGTGCCAGCAACACTGAGGGGGTGGAAAAACTGTTTTTT.

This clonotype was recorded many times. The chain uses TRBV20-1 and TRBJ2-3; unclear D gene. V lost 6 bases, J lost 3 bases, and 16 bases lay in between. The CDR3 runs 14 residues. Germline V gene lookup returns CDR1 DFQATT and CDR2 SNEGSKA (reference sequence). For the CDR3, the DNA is TGCAGTGCCCCCTATTGGGGTCCTACAGATACGCAGTATTTT. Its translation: CSAPYWGPTDTQYF.

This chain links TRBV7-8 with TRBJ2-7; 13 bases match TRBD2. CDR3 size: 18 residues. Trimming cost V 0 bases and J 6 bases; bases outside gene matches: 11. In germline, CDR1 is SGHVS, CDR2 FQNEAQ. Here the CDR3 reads CASSLARLAGGRGFEQYF. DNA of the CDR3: TGTGCCAGCAGCTTAGCCCGACTAGCGGGAGGCCGCGGGTTCGAGCAGTACTTC. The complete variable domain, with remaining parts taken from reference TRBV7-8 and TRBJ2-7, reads GAGVSQSPRYKVAKRGQDVALRCDPISGHVSLFWYQQALGQGPEFLTYFQNEAQLDKSGLPSDRFFAERPEGSVSTLKIQRTQQEDSAVYLCASSLARLAGGRGFEQYFGPGTRLTVT.

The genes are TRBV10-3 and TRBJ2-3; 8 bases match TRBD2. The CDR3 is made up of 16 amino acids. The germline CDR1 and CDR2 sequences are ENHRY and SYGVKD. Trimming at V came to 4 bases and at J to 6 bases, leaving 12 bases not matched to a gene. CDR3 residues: CAISVTIGGAADTQYF. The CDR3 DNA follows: TGTGCCATCAGTGTTACTATCGGGGGGGCCGCGGATACGCAGTATTTT.

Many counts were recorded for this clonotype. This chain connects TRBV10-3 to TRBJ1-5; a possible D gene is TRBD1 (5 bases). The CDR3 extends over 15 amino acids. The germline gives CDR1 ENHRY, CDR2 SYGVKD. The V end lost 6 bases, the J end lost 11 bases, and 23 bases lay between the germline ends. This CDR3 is CAISDAVSAGTAQHF. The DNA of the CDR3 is TGTGCCATCAGCGACGCCGTGAGTGCCGGGACGGCCCAGCATTTT.

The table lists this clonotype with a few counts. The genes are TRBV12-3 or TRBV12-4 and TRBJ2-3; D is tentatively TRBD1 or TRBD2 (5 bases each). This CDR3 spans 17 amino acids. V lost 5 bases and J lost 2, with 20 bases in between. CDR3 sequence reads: CASSPSFMGPTTDTQYF. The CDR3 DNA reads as TGTGCCAGCAGTCCAAGCTTCATGGGACCTACCACAGATACGCAGTATTTT.

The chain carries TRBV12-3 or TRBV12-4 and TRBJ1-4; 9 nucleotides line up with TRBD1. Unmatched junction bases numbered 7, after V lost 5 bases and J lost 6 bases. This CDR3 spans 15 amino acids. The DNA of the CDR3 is TGTGCCAGCAGTAACCGTGGGACAGGGTATGAAAAACTGTTTTTT. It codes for CASSNRGTGYEKLFF.

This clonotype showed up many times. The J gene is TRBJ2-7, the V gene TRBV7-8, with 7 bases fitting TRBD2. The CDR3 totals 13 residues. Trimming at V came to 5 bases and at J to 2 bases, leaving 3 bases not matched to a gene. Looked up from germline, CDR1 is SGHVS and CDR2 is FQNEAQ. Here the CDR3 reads CASSAGAPYEQYF. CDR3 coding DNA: TGTGCCAGCAGCGCGGGAGCCCCCTACGAGCAGTACTTC.